This T cell receptor beta chain emerged from a study of blood T cell repertoires in COVID-19. The overall study: Samples of COVID-19 (acute and convalescent) were obtained from the United States, Italy and Spain. In each case, the material was cDNA or gDNA derived from T cells, B-cell-depleted T cells, or PBMCs.

This CDR3 is built from 13 residues. V was clipped by 7 bases and J by 10 bases, with 14 bases between them. CDR1 is MNHEY, CDR2 SMNVEV, per germline (reference sequence). Original methodology: Scientists estimated how many nucleated cells there were by amplifying reference gene primers. Libraries were prepared by immunoSEQ multiplex PCR; TCRdb keeps only in-frame clonotypes and omits some of them. V and J calls and clone size are given by that table; D and trimming were obtained from the DNA. This sample has some 150,000 clones; around 79% occur once, and the top ten carry just under 5%. The Seattle site enrolled patients during active infection and followed them longitudinally.

This TCR came from a woman in her 70s with COVID-19, enrolled during active disease. The chain carries TRBV27 and TRBJ1-6; D call uncertain. Sequencing used peripheral blood. As DNA, the CDR3 is TGTGCCAGCACCACGGGAGAGTGGTCACCCCTCCACTTT. It encodes CASTTGEWSPLHF.